This T cell receptor gamma chain emerged from a study of γδ T cells in repeated Plasmodium falciparum infection. Flow sorting of PBMC yielded separate Vgamma9/Vdelta2+ and Vdelta2-negative gammadelta T cell populations for bulk repertoire analysis. This clone was counted between two and nine times. A far more abundant clone sits one base away, making this likely a read error. At the DNA level, this CDR3 is encoded by other sequences in the same sample as well. TCRdb fed the multiplex PCR reads to CATT. Here the sample spans roughly 5,000 gamma-chain clones, about 3.5% being singletons. CDR3 size: 16 residues. From germline, CDR1 is GITISATS and CDR2 ISYDGTV (reference sequence).

The V and J genes are TRGV9 and TRGJP. TCRdb carries no J gene annotation; the J gene was assigned here by matching the DNA with germline. Input material: gamma-delta T cells from blood. The TCR sequence derives from a pool of human donors (malaria-infected and uninfected, not separated). CDR3 nucleotides: TGTGCCTTGTGGGAGGAGTGGGAGTTGGGCAAGAAAATCAAGGTATTT. This translates into CALWEEWELGKKIKVF.